Below, 32 T cell receptor beta chains from the same sample are listed, as sequenced in a study of cytomegalovirus exposure and HLA in healthy donors. 13 Jbeta primers and 60 Vbeta primers were used for the PCR. Some clones are missing from TCRdb's copy, which holds only in-frame ones; the method was immunoSEQ multiplex PCR. The table records approximately 130,000 clones, around 87% of them present only once. Sample: PBMCs. These receptors were collected from a woman younger than 45 in good health and CMV-seronegative.

The chain uses TRBV7-3 and TRBJ1-1; TRBD1 might be the D (5 bases). The CDR3 sequence is 13 residues long. Trimming left V 5 bases short and J 4 bases short, with 11 bases between. The germline CDR1 and CDR2 sequences are SGHTA and FQGTGA. The CDR3 reads CASSPRGVTEAFF. The CDR3 region has the DNA TGTGCCAGCAGCCCCCGGGGGGTCACTGAAGCTTTCTTT.

The rearrangement joins TRBV10-3 to TRBJ1-2; 11 bases match TRBD1. Germline lookup yields CDR1 ENHRY and CDR2 SYGVKD. This CDR3 comprises 17 residues. Unmatched junction bases numbered 9, after V lost 2 bases and J lost 4 bases. CDR3 DNA sequence: TGTGCCATCAGTGAGCCCCCTGAGGGGACAGGGGGCTATGGCTACACCTTC. Protein: CAISEPPEGTGGYGYTF.

The J gene is TRBJ2-2, the V gene TRBV19; 7 bases match TRBD1. This CDR3 contains 14 residues. V lost 10 bases to trimming and J lost 0 bases; unmatched junction nucleotides: 5. CDR1 and CDR2 (germline): LNHDA, SQIVND (reference sequence). This chain's CDR3 is CATRDRANTGELFF. CDR3 sequence (DNA): TGTGCCACCCGGGACAGAGCGAACACCGGGGAGCTGTTTTTT.

The chain recombines TRBV18 with TRBJ2-4; weak D call: TRBD1 (6 bases). V was clipped by 4 bases and J by 0 bases, with 25 bases between them. Looked up from germline, CDR1 is KGHSH and CDR2 is LQKENI. The CDR3 spans 20 residues. The chain's CDR3 is CASSRSRRGGNLLAKNIQYF. CDR3 DNA: TGTGCCAGCTCACGTTCTCGGAGAGGGGGAAATCTTCTAGCCAAAAACATTCAGTACTTC.

This chain links TRBV28 with TRBJ1-2, with 10 bases lining up with TRBD1. This CDR3 contains 14 residues. Trimming cost V 5 bases and J 6 bases; bases outside gene matches: 6. Per germline, CDR1 MDHEN and CDR2 SYDVKM. The CDR3 nucleotides read TGTGCCAGCAGTCAAGACAGGGGGCTCAATGGCTACACCTTC. Its translation is CASSQDRGLNGYTF.

The rearrangement joins TRBV5-1 to TRBJ2-7; D perhaps matches TRBD2 (5 bases). The CDR3 has 13 amino acids. The V gene's germline CDR1 is SGHRS and CDR2 YFSETQ. Trimming shortened V by 0 bases and J by 4 bases, and 8 bases separated the two germline ends. Here the CDR3 DNA reads TGCGCCAGCAGCTTGGATACGGGATACGAGCAGTACTTC. It encodes CASSLDTGYEQYF.

The rearrangement uses TRBV7-2 and TRBJ2-7, with TRBD2 matching 10 bases. With 4 bases clipped from V and 0 bases from J, the junction kept 6 bases outside the gene matches. The CDR3 sequence is 16 residues long. Germline V gene sequence: CDR1 SGHTA, CDR2 FQGNSA. CDR3 residues: CASSWGAGGSSYEQYF. As DNA, the CDR3 is TGTGCCAGCAGCTGGGGAGCGGGAGGGAGCTCCTACGAGCAGTACTTC.

This clone was recorded only once. The rearrangement uses TRBV10-3 and TRBJ1-1; 9 positions match TRBD1. Germline loops: CDR1 ENHRY, CDR2 SYGVKD. The CDR3 loop spans 15 amino acids. V was clipped by 4 bases and J by 3 bases; unmatched bases: 6. CDR3 loop: CAISGGQGEYTEAFF. CDR3 DNA sequence: TGTGCCATCAGTGGGGGACAGGGTGAGTACACTGAAGCTTTCTTT.

V and J are TRBV5-1 and TRBJ2-6, with a weak D call TRBD1 (5 bases). Trimming left V 0 bases short and J 2 bases short, with 9 bases between. The CDR3 totals 16 residues. CDR1 SGHRS and CDR2 YFSETQ come from the germline V gene. DNA of the CDR3: TGCGCCAGCAGCTTGGGTTGGGGCGCTGGGGCCAACGTCCTGACTTTC. Translation gives CASSLGWGAGANVLTF.

The rearrangement joins TRBV7-9 to TRBJ2-1; possible D gene TRBD2, 7 bases. The V end lost 6 bases, the J end lost 7 bases, and 10 bases lay between the germline ends. The CDR3 length is 12 residues. The germline CDR1 and CDR2 sequences are SEHNR and FQNEAQ (reference sequence). The CDR3 is CASRGGPNEQFF. In DNA form, the CDR3 reads TGTGCCAGCAGGGGGGGGCCGAATGAGCAGTTCTTC.

This chain connects TRBV7-8 to TRBJ2-1; the D gene is possibly TRBD2 (6 bases). The V gene's germline CDR1 is SGHVS and CDR2 FQNEAQ. Trimming stripped 3 bases from V and 4 bases from J, with 16 bases between. The CDR3 loop spans 16 amino acids. The CDR3 nucleotides are TGTGCCAGCAGCTTCCTCCGCGGGATCCAGTACAATGAGCAGTTCTTC. Its protein product is CASSFLRGIQYNEQFF.

The chain couples TRBV29-1 to TRBJ1-3, with D possibly being TRBD1 (6 bases). The CDR3 covers 13 residues. The germline V gene has CDR1 SQVTM and CDR2 ANQGSEA. V was pared by 4 bases and J by 4 bases, with 11 bases between. This chain's CDR3 is CSVAPDSGNTIYF. The CDR3 DNA follows: TGCAGCGTTGCCCCGGACAGCGGAAACACCATATATTTT.

The chain links TRBV10-3 to TRBJ2-5, with 9 bases aligning to TRBD2. CDR3 length equals 15 residues. Germline V gene sequence: CDR1 ENHRY, CDR2 SYGVKD. After removal of 6 bases from V and 0 bases from J, the junction contained 5 bases not matched to a gene. This CDR3 is CAIRVGGGDQETQYF. CDR3 sequence (DNA): TGTGCCATCAGAGTGGGCGGGGGGGACCAAGAGACCCAGTACTTC.

V and J are TRBV28 and TRBJ2-2; the match to TRBD2 covers 7 bases. After removal of 9 bases from V and 4 bases from J, the junction contained 8 bases not matched to a gene. Germline lookup yields CDR1 MDHEN and CDR2 SYDVKM. The CDR3 consists of 14 residues. CDR3 region: CASRLAPSTGELFF. The CDR3 DNA follows: TGTGCCAGTAGACTAGCACCCAGCACCGGGGAGCTGTTTTTT.

The chain joins TRBV27 to TRBJ2-7, with 8 positions matching TRBD1. This CDR3 spans 17 amino acids. Germline V gene sequence: CDR1 MNHEY, CDR2 SMNVEV (reference sequence). V lost 6 bases to trimming and J lost 5 bases; unmatched junction nucleotides: 18. CDR3 bases: TGTGCCAGCAGCCGTACCCCTGGGACAGGTTTTTTCAACGAGCAGTACTTC. This gives the protein CASSRTPGTGFFNEQYF.

V usage is TRBV2 and J usage is TRBJ1-3; D not resolved. The ends were cut back, 5 bases at V and 7 bases at J, with 9 bases in the middle. Germline CDR1 is SNHLY and CDR2 is FYNNEI. The CDR3 is 12 residues long. The CDR3 loop is CASSQERNTIYF. In DNA form, the CDR3 reads TGTGCCAGCAGTCAGGAACGGAACACCATATATTTT.

The rearrangement links TRBV4-3 to TRBJ1-5, with 7 positions matching TRBD1. There are 19 residues in the CDR3. CDR1 LGHNA and CDR2 YSLEER come from the germline V gene. V lost 0 bases and J lost 2; bases outside the gene matches: 13. The DNA of the CDR3 is TGCGCCAGCAGCCAAGATCGACAGGGCGCCCTCCTCGGCAATCAGCCCCAGCATTTT. Translating it yields CASSQDRQGALLGNQPQHF.

This clone was observed a few times. The chain carries TRBV7-2 and TRBJ2-6; no definite D call. Per germline, CDR1 SGHTA and CDR2 FQGNSA. The V end was cut by 7 bases, the J end by 2 bases, with 9 bases between. This CDR3 is built from 14 residues. As DNA, the CDR3 is TGTGCCAGCACCCTCGACACTGGGGCCAACGTCCTGACTTTC. Amino acid sequence: CASTLDTGANVLTF.

The gene calls are TRBV27 and TRBJ2-2; 7 nucleotides match TRBD1. Per germline, CDR1 MNHEY and CDR2 SMNVEV (reference sequence). V was clipped by 5 bases and J by 4 bases; unmatched bases: 10. The CDR3 totals 16 residues. In DNA form, the CDR3 reads TGTGCCAGCAGTGATCTGAGGGGGCGAGTCACCGGGGAGCTGTTTTTT. Translated, it gives CASSDLRGRVTGELFF.

Comments on this clone: One end of the junction is discordant with germline, which a read error may explain. V is TRBV9 and J is TRBJ2-7; no clear D gene. The CDR3 is 15 amino acids. Germline V gene data show CDR1 as SGDLS and CDR2 as YYNGEE. The CDR3 bases are TGTACCAGCAGCGTAGACCCAGTAAGCTCCTACGAGCAGTACTTC. Amino acids: CTSSVDPVSSYEQYF. The whole variable domain, remainder taken from reference TRBV9 and TRBJ2-7, is DSGVTQTPKHLITATGQRVTLRCSPRSGDLSVYWYQQSLDQGLQFLIQYYNGEERAKGNILERFSAQQFPDLHSELNLSSLELGDSALYFCTSSVDPVSSYEQYFGPGTRLTVT.

This CDR3 is CASSSGDRGHYEQYF. The CDR3 DNA reads TGTGCCAGCAGCTCGGGGGACAGGGGGCACTACGAGCAGTACTTC. The V call is TRBV7-6, the J call TRBJ2-7, with 12 bases that match TRBD1. The V segment lost 4 bases and the J segment 3 bases; nucleotides outside the gene matches: 4. The germline CDR1 and CDR2 sequences are SGHVS and FNYEAQ. The CDR3 extends over 15 amino acids.

This chain joins TRBV5-6 and TRBJ2-1, with D tentatively TRBD2 (5 bases). V gave up 4 bases and J gave up 7 bases, with 12 bases separating them. CDR3 length: 13 amino acids. Germline V lookup: CDR1 SGHDT, CDR2 YYEEEE. CDR3 in amino acids: CASSPPWENEQFF. The CDR3 coding sequence is TGTGCCAGCAGCCCCCCGTGGGAGAATGAGCAGTTCTTC.

This clone was seen only once. The chain couples TRBV12-1 to TRBJ2-1; TRBD2 is the table's D call, not checked against the DNA. TRBV12-1 is a pseudogene locus. The CDR3 is 18 amino acids. Here the CDR3 reads CASSYPSGRALPEHEQFF. The CDR3 DNA is TGTGCCAGCAGCTACCCTAGCGGGAGGGCCCTCCCCGAACATGAGCAGTTCTTC.

The chain couples TRBV5-1 to TRBJ2-3, with D perhaps TRBD1 (5 bases). Germline V gene lookup returns CDR1 SGHRS and CDR2 YFSETQ. The CDR3 is 14 amino acids. V lost 0 bases to trimming and J lost 2 bases, with 7 bases between them. CDR3 protein: CASSLGQFTDTQYF. As DNA, the CDR3 is TGCGCCAGCAGCTTGGGACAGTTCACAGATACGCAGTATTTT. Full variable domain (missing parts from reference TRBV5-1 and TRBJ2-3): KAGVTQTPRYLIKTRGQQVTLSCSPISGHRSVSWYQQTPGQGLQFLFEYFSETQRNKGNFPGRFSGRQFSNSRSEMNVSTLELGDSALYLCASSLGQFTDTQYFGPGTRLTVL.

In regard to this clone: The sample contains more than one DNA sequence encoding this CDR3. The chain couples TRBV30 to TRBJ1-2, with D perhaps matching TRBD1 (6 bases). The CDR3 covers 13 residues. The V and J ends lost 1 base and 3 bases respectively, with 9 bases between them. From germline, CDR1 is GTSNPN and CDR2 SVGIG (reference sequence). DNA of the CDR3: TGTGCCTGGAGTGCACAGGGACACTATGGCTACACCTTC. It encodes CAWSAQGHYGYTF.

This clone was observed a few times. The V and J genes are TRBV4-3 and TRBJ1-5; 10 nucleotides align to TRBD1. Unmatched junction bases numbered 1, after V lost 3 bases and J lost 2 bases. CDR3 size: 15 residues. Germline V gene sequence: CDR1 LGHNA, CDR2 YSLEER. The CDR3 coding sequence is TGCGCCAGCAGCCACGGGACAGGGGGCAATCAGCCCCAGCATTTT. It yields the protein CASSHGTGGNQPQHF.

This chain joins TRBV7-2 and TRBJ1-5; TRBD1 might be the D (6 bases). The CDR3 spans 14 residues. Trimming removed 0 bases at V and 4 bases at J, with 7 bases between. Germline values: CDR1 SGHTA, CDR2 FQGNSA. The CDR3 here is CASSLAQGNQPQHF. The CDR3 DNA reads TGTGCCAGCAGCTTAGCGCAGGGGAATCAGCCCCAGCATTTT.

This chain uses TRBV30 with TRBJ2-7, with a tentative D call TRBD2 (6 bases). The V and J ends lost 1 base and 3 bases respectively, with 10 bases between them. The germline gives CDR1 GTSNPN, CDR2 SVGIG (reference sequence). The CDR3 contains 13 residues. CDR3 residues: CAWSEGDFYEQYF. CDR3 sequence (DNA): TGTGCCTGGAGTGAAGGGGACTTCTACGAGCAGTACTTC.

V gene TRBV6-1 combines with J gene TRBJ1-2; 7 nucleotides align to TRBD1. The CDR3 contains 18 residues. CDR1 MNHNS and CDR2 SASEGT come from the germline V gene. After removal of 1 base from V and 3 bases from J, the junction contained 14 bases not matched to a gene. CDR3 nucleotides: TGTGCCAGCAGTGAAGAAAACTGGGGACAGCAAGCGGACTATGGCTACACCTTC. The encoded protein is CASSEENWGQQADYGYTF.

V gene TRBV18 combines with J gene TRBJ2-7, with 10 bases matching TRBD1. V lost 2 bases, J lost 4 bases, and 5 bases stayed unmatched. CDR1 and CDR2 (germline): KGHSH, LQKENI. This CDR3 is 15 amino acids long. CDR3 sequence: CASSPGTGVKYEQYF. The CDR3 coding sequence is TGTGCCAGCTCACCAGGGACAGGGGTAAAGTACGAGCAGTACTTC.

The chain combines TRBV23-1 with TRBJ2-1; 10 nucleotides agree with TRBD2. TRBV23-1 is an ORF; its function is uncertain. V gave up 6 bases and J gave up 4 bases; unmatched junction bases: 15. The CDR3 has 18 amino acids. CDR3 nucleotides: TGCGCCAGCAGGCATGGGTCAGCGGGAGGGCCGTCTTACAATGAGCAGTTCTTC. Its translation: CASRHGSAGGPSYNEQFF.

The chain joins TRBV28 to TRBJ2-1; 8 bases line up with TRBD1. This CDR3 contains 16 residues. The ends lost 6 bases at V and 8 bases at J; junction bases unmatched: 15. In germline, CDR1 is MDHEN, CDR2 SYDVKM. CDR3 sequence reads: CASRTPPDRVSHEQFF. CDR3 nucleotide sequence: TGTGCCAGCAGAACCCCCCCGGACAGGGTATCCCATGAGCAGTTCTTC.